Below are 10 T cell receptor beta chains sequenced from a single sample in a study of OX40 agonist ivuxolimab in advanced cancers. Assay: immunoSEQ multiplex PCR; the TCRdb copy retains only in-frame clones and omits some. Of about 58,000 clones listed, 86% were seen once; the top ten hold roughly 1%. Sequencing used CD4+ or CD8+ T cells sorted from blood, obtained in a trial of the OX40 agonist ivuxolimab. All receptors derive from an adult with an advanced solid tumor such as melanoma, head and neck, liver or kidney cancer.

The V call is TRBV5-6, the J call TRBJ1-2; D gene uncertain. CDR1 SGHDT and CDR2 YYEEEE come from the germline V gene. The CDR3 loop spans 14 amino acids. Between the trimmed V and J ends, which lost 4 bases and 4 bases, there was a span of 14 bases. Here the CDR3 reads CASSIGVGSYGYTF. The CDR3 nucleotides read TGTGCCAGCAGCATCGGCGTAGGGAGCTATGGCTACACCTTC.

The chain uses TRBV7-5 and TRBJ2-3; TRBD2, the table's D call, lacks a check against the DNA. TRBV7-5 is reported as a pseudogene. The CDR3 extends over 12 amino acids. The CDR3 is CARNRETFTQYF. Here the CDR3 DNA reads TGTGCCAGAAACCGAGAGACTTTTACGCAGTATTTT.

The chain joins TRBV6-1 to TRBJ2-7; D is unresolved. Trimming left V 6 bases short and J 0 bases short, with 6 bases between. The CDR3 contains 12 residues. CDR1 is MNHNS and CDR2 is SASEGT in the germline V gene. The CDR3 DNA is TGTGCCAGCAGAACCGTCTCCTACGAGCAGTACTTC. Translated: CASRTVSYEQYF.

This chain uses TRBV6-1 with TRBJ1-6; D unresolved. The V end lost 10 bases, the J end lost 7 bases, and 14 bases lay between the germline ends. Looked up from germline, CDR1 is MNHNS and CDR2 is SASEGT. This CDR3 is built from 13 residues. DNA of the CDR3: TGTGCCAAGTCGGCAGGACTAAATTCACCCCTCCACTTT. Protein sequence: CAKSAGLNSPLHF.

The gene calls are TRBV30 and TRBJ2-2; 8 nucleotides agree with TRBD1. This CDR3 is 15 amino acids long. V lost 3 bases, J lost 6 bases, and 9 bases stayed unmatched. Germline CDR1 reads GTSNPN; CDR2 reads SVGIG (reference sequence). CDR3 nucleotide sequence: TGTGCCTGGAGCGAGGGACAGGTCAGATCCGGGGAGCTGTTTTTT. Translation gives CAWSEGQVRSGELFF. Variable domain in full (rest from reference TRBV30 and TRBJ2-2): SQTIHQWPATLVQPVGSPLSLECTVEGTSNPNLYWYRQAAGRGLQLLFYSVGIGQISSEVPQNLSASRPQDRQFILSSKKLLLSDSGFYLCAWSEGQVRSGELFFGEGSRLTVL.

V usage is TRBV18 and J usage is TRBJ2-5, with a weak D call TRBD1 (6 bases). The CDR3 runs 15 residues. CDR1 is KGHSH and CDR2 is LQKENI in the germline V gene. V dropped 4 bases and J dropped 1 base, with 13 bases sitting between them. The CDR3 sequence: CASSRNRALQETQYF. CDR3 in DNA: TGTGCCAGCTCACGGAACAGGGCACTCCAAGAGACCCAGTACTTC.

The CDR3 bases are TGTGCCAGCAGCTTGTACCCATCAATTAACTATGGCTACACCTTC. This translates into CASSLYPSINYGYTF. V is TRBV5-8 and J is TRBJ1-2; no clear D. The CDR3 loop spans 15 amino acids. Germline loops: CDR1 SGHTS, CDR2 YDEGEE. Between the trimmed V and J ends, which lost 1 base and 1 base, there was a span of 11 bases.

This chain links TRBV18 with TRBJ1-1, with unresolved D. The CDR3 covers 14 residues. CDR1 and CDR2 (germline): KGHSH, LQKENI. Trimming left V 4 bases short and J 1 base short, with 10 bases between. The CDR3 DNA reads TGTGCCAGCTCACGAGGTTCAGGGAACACTGAAGCTTTCTTT. It encodes CASSRGSGNTEAFF.

The chain uses TRBV5-1 and TRBJ1-2; TRBD1 might be the D (6 bases). The germline gives CDR1 SGHRS, CDR2 YFSETQ. The CDR3 totals 12 residues. Trimming took 3 bases from V and 4 from J, leaving 7 bases between them. CDR3 coding DNA: TGCGCCAGCAGCTCGGACAGCTATGGCTACACCTTC. It codes for CASSSDSYGYTF. The variable domain in full, with the rest retrieved from reference TRBV5-1 and TRBJ1-2, is KAGVTQTPRYLIKTRGQQVTLSCSPISGHRSVSWYQQTPGQGLQFLFEYFSETQRNKGNFPGRFSGRQFSNSRSEMNVSTLELGDSALYLCASSSDSYGYTFGSGTRLTVV.

This clone was found once. Different DNA sequences within this sample yield the same CDR3. The chain links TRBV7-9 to TRBJ2-5, with D perhaps TRBD2 (5 bases). The CDR3 sequence is 13 residues long. CDR1 SEHNR and CDR2 FQNEAQ come from the germline V gene (reference sequence). Trimming cost V 1 base and J 4 bases, with 7 bases left between them. Here the CDR3 DNA reads TGTGCCAGCAGCTTAGTACTAGGAGAGACCCAGTACTTC. Its protein product is CASSLVLGETQYF. The full variable domain, completed using reference TRBV7-9 and TRBJ2-5, is DTGVSQNPRHKITKRGQNVTFRCDPISEHNRLYWYRQTLGQGPEFLTYFQNEAQLEKSRLLSDRFSAERPKGSFSTLEIQRTEQGDSAMYLCASSLVLGETQYFGPGTRLLVL.